This T cell receptor (beta chain) originates from a study of cytomegalovirus exposure and HLA in healthy donors. Across the whole study: In an early release, HLA-typed donors contributed about 79 million unique TCR sequences. Whole-study results and caveats: Accurate predictions that matched the HLA-A and HLA-B alleles of most subjects were reportedly made from TCR beta sequences. TCR beta chains numbering 150 to 200 were designated cytomegalovirus-associated.

It was with 60 Vbeta and 13 Jbeta primers that the PCR ran. Clones were read by immunoSEQ multiplex PCR, and TCRdb kept only the in-frame ones, dropping some. Seen here are under 100,000 clones, 81% observed once, and the top ten hold under 5.5%. Donors consisted of healthy bone marrow donors. Germline V gene lookup returns CDR1 LGHNA and CDR2 YNFKEQ. The CDR3 has 15 residues. J lost 5 bases, V lost 1 base, and 6 bases had no gene match. With regard to this clone: Antigen: not known.

The sample consisted of PBMCs. The TCR was taken from a woman aged 70-85 years in good health and CMV-seropositive. The gene calls are TRBV4-2 and TRBJ2-5; 8 bases line up with TRBD1. Here the CDR3 DNA reads TGTGCCAGCAGCCAAGGGGCAGGGGGCCTTGAGACCCAGTACTTC. This sequence encodes CASSQGAGGLETQYF.